The clone carrying this T cell receptor (beta chain) was picked up one time. Its antigen is currently unknown. V trimming: 0 bases; J trimming: 7 bases; junction bases outside the gene matches: 2. The CDR3 runs 14 residues. Germline lookup yields CDR1 SGHRS and CDR2 YFSETQ. The sample belongs to a study of shared clonotypes between healthy human individuals. Study as a whole: The donors, a couple of women and three men, were aged 18 to 49. Points from the study as a whole: Genetic and exposure-history diversity was limited by the few donors.

There were no recent acute infections or vaccinations among the donors, who were healthy HIV-negative adults. Everyone who donated was a Caucasian adult who lived in Nashville, Tennessee. Some clones are missing from TCRdb's copy, which holds only in-frame ones; the method was immunoSEQ multiplex PCR. The sample consists of around 500,000 clones, approximately 80% of them appearing once. Sequencing was done on a sample of PBMCs. The source of this sequence is a middle-aged woman in good health. Some clones in this sample may be carry-over from other donors' samples. This chain connects TRBV5-1 to TRBJ2-2; 8 bases agree with TRBD2. In DNA form, the CDR3 reads TGCGCCAGCAGCTTGGAGCGGGGGCACGGGGAGCTGTTTTTT. Translated: CASSLERGHGELFF.